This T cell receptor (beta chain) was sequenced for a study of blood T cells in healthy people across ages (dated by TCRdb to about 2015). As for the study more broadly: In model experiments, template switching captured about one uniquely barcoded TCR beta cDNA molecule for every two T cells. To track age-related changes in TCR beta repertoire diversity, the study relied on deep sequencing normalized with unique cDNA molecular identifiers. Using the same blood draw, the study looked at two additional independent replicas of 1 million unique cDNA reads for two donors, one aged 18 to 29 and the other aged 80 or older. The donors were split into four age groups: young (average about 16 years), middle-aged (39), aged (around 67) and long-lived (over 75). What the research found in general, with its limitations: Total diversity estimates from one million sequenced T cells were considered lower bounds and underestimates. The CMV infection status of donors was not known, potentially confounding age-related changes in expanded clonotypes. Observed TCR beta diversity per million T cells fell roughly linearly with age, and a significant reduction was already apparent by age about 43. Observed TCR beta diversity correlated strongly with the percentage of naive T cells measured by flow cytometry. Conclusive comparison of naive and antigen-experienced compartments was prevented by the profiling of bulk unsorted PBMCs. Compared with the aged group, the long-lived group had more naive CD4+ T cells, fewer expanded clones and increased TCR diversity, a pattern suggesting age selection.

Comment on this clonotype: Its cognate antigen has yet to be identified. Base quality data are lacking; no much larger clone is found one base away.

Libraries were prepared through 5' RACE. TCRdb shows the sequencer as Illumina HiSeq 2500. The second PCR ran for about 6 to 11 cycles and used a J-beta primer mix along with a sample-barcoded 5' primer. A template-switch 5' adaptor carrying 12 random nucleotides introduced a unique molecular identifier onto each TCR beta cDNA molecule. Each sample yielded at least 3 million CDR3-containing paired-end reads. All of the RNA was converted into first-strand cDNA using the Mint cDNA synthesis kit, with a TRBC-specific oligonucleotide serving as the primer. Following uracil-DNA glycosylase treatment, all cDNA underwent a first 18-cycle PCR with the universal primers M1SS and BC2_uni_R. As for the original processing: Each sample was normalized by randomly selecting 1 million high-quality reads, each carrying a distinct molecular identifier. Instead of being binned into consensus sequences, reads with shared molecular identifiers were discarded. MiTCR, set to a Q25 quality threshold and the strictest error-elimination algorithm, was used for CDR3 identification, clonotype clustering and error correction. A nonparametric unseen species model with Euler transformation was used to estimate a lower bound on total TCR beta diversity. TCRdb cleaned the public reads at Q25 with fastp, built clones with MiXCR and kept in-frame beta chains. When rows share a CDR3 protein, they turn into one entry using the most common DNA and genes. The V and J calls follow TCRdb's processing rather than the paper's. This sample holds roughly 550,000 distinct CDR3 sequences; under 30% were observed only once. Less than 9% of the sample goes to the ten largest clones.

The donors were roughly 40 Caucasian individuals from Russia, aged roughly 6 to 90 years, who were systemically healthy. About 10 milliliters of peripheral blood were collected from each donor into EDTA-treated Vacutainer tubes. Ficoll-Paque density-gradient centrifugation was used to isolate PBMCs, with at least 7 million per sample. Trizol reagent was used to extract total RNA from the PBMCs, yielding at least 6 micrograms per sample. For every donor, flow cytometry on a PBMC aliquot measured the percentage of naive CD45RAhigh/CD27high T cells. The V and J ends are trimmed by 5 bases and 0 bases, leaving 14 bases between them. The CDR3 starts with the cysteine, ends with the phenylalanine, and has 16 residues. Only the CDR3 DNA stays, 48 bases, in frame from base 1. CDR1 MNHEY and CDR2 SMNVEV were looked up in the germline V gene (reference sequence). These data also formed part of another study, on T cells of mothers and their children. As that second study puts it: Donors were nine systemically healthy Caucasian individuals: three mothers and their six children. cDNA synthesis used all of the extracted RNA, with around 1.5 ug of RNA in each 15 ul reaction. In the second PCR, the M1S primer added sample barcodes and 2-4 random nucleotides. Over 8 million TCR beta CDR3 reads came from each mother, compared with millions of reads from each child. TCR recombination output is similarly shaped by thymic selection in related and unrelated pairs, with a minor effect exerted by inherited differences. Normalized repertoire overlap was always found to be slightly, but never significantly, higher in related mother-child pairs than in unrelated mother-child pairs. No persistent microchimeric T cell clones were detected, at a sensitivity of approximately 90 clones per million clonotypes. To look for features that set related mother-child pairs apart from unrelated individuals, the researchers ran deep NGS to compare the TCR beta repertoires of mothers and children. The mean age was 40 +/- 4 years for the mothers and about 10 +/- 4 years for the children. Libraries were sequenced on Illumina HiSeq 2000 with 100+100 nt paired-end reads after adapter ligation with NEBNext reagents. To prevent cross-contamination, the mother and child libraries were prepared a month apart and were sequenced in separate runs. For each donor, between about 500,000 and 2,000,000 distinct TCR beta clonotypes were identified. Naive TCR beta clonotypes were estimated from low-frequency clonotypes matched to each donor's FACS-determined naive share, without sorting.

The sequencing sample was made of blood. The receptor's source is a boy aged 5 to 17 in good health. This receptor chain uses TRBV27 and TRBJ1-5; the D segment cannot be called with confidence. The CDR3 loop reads CASSPRTTYSNQPQHF. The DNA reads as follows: TGTGCCAGCAGTCCCAGGACCACCTATAGCAATCAGCCCCAGCATTTT.